These 3 T cell receptor beta chains share one sample of origin, sequenced in a study of cytomegalovirus exposure and HLA in healthy donors. Sequenced by immunoSEQ multiplex PCR; TCRdb stores in-frame clones only, minus some. The data contain around 260,000 clones, about 92% of them singletons. Sequencing was carried out using PBMCs. The receptors were gathered from a woman in her twenties or thirties in good health and CMV-seronegative.

J is TRBJ2-7 and V is TRBV4-2; perhaps TRBD2 as D (6 bases). Germline V gives CDR1 LGHNA, CDR2 YNFKEQ. This CDR3 contains 15 residues. V lost 2 bases, J lost 4 bases, and 15 bases lay in between. The CDR3 coding sequence is TGTGCCAGCAGCCAAACTAGCATGGGGGTTTACGAGCAGTACTTC. Amino acids: CASSQTSMGVYEQYF.

The chain's CDR3 is CASSPIFGLAGDDEQFF. The DNA for the CDR3 is TGTGCCAGCAGCCCTATCTTTGGGTTAGCGGGAGATGATGAGCAGTTCTTC. The chain combines TRBV11-2 with TRBJ2-1, with 9 bases that match TRBD2. Germline V gives CDR1 SGHAT, CDR2 FQNNGV. The CDR3 is 17 amino acids. The ends lost 5 bases at V and 8 bases at J; junction bases unmatched: 16.

The V gene is TRBV27, the J gene TRBJ2-7; the D is unclear. Germline V gene sequence: CDR1 MNHEY, CDR2 SMNVEV (reference sequence). The CDR3 runs 13 residues. Trimming removed 0 bases at V and 4 bases at J, with 7 bases between. The CDR3 region has the DNA TGTGCCAGCAGTTTATCGTCCAGATACGAGCAGTACTTC. It yields the protein CASSLSSRYEQYF.